This T cell receptor (beta chain) was found in a study of neurological immune-mediated disorders. Study overall: Within the group of approximately 34 multiple sclerosis patients, some 31 were relapsing-remitting, while 3 were secondary progressive.

Preparation of the unsorted libraries drew on 2 million PBMCs stored at -80 C. Synthesis of cDNA was carried out by template-switch 5'RACE. The reaction used 10-nucleotide random UMIs. One entry per CDR3 protein results from TCRdb running MiXCR on the 5' RACE reads. This table has some 65,000 distinct CDR3 sequences, more than 3.5% appearing once. In its sample, this clonotype was seen many times. Its antigen is still unknown. Study-level points and caveats: None of the CDR3 amino acid sequences of expanded clones recurred across subjects, suggesting private repertoires in all groups.

V was clipped by 5 bases and J by 0 bases, with 12 bases between them. There are 15 residues in the CDR3. The V gene's germline CDR1 is SGHRS and CDR2 YFSETQ. The chain has TRBV5-1 and TRBJ1-3; D is unclear. The sequenced material came from PBMCs. The receptor comes from a man aged 50 or older with multiple sclerosis. The CDR3 sequence: CASRPTVSSGNTIYF. The CDR3 bases are TGCGCCAGCAGACCAACGGTATCCTCTGGAAACACCATATATTTT.